This T cell receptor beta chain was profiled in a study of long-term antiretroviral therapy in people with HIV. Comments on this clone: Antigen: not known.

Findings of the study overall: Relative to control repertoires, HIV repertoires exhibited narrower CDR3 length ranges.

This CDR3 comprises 13 residues. Germline V lookup: CDR1 MNHNY, CDR2 SVGAGI (reference sequence). V gave up 2 bases and J gave up 0 bases, with 5 bases separating them. Version v3.0 of the immunoSEQ assay ran at survey level. Method: immunoSEQ multiplex PCR; TCRdb's copy keeps in-frame clones and lacks some. The top ten hold more than 2.5% of the sample, which has tens of thousands of clones, 80% to 90% seen once. This chain joins TRBV6-6 and TRBJ2-7; D is undetermined. The sample here was unsorted PBMCs, taken 0.8 years after starting antiretroviral therapy. The clonotype was recovered from a young woman with HIV. CDR3 sequence reads: CASSYTPSYEQYF. CDR3 DNA: TGTGCCAGCAGTTACACTCCCTCCTACGAGCAGTACTTC.